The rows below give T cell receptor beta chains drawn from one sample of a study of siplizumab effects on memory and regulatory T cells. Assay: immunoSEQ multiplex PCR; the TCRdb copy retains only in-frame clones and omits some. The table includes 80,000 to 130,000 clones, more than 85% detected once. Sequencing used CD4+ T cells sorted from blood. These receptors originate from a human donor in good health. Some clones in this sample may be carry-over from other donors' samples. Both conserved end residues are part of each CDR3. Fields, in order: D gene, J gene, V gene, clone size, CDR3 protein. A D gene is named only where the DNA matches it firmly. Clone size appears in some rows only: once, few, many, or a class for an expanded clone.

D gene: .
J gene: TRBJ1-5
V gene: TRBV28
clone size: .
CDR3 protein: CASSALGGNQPQHF

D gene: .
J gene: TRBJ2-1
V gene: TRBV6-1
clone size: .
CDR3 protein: CASGAVSSYNEQFF

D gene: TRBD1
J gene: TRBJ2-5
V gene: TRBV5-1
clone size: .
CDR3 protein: CASSLGGTGEQETQYF

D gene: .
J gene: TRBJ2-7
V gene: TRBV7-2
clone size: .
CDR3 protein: CASSLAGREIYEQYF

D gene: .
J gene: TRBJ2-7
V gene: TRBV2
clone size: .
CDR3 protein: CASSRSYEQYF

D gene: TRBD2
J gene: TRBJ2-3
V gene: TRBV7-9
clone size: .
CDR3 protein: CASSAKGGPGTDTQYF

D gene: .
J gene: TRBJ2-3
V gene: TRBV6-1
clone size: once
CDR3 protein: CASSVRVASTDTQYF

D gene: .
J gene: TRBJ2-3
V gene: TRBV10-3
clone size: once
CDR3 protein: CAISGGASSTDTQYF

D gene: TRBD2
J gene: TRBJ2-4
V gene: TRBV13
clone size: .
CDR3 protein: CASSLGVAGGLAKNIQYF

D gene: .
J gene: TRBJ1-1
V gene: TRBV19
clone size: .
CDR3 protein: CARPGPVRVNTEAFF

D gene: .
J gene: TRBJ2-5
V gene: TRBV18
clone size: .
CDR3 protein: CASSPNEGPETQYF

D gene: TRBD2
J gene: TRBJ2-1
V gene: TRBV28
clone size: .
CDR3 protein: CASSTLGREGYNEQFF

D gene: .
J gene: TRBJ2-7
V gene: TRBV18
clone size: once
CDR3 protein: CASSPVQSEQYF

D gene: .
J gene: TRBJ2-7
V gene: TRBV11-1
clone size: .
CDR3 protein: CASSSFRAVRHEQYF

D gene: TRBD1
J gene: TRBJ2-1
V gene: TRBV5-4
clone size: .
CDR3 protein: CASSGTDRANEQFF

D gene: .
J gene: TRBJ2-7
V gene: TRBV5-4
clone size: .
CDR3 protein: CASSWDGSYEQYF

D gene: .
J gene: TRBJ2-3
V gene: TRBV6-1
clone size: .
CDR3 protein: CASSGSGRYTDTQYF

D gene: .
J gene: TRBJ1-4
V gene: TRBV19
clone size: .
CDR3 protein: CASSTHRKGANEKLFF

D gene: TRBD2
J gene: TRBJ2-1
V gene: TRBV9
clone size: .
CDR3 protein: CASSVAPAGGLDEQFF

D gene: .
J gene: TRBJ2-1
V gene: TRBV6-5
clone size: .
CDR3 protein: CASSYGTARHGNEQFF

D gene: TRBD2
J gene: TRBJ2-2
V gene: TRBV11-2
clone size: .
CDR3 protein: CASSKAQVRGGAGELFF

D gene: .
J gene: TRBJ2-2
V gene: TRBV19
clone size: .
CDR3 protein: CASMTRRGELFF

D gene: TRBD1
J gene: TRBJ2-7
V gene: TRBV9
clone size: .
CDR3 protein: CASSEEDRNTYEQYF

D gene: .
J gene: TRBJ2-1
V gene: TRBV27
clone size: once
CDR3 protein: CASSLYGTEQFF

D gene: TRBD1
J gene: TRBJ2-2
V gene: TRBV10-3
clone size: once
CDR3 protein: CAIIDTGTGGTGELFF

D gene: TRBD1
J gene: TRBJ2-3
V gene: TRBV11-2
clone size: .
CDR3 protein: CASSSRTGGADTQYF

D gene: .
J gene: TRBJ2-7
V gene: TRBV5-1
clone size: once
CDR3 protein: CASSLATGTRSYEQYF

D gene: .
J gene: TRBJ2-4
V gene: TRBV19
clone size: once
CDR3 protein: CASSIPTTVKENIQYF

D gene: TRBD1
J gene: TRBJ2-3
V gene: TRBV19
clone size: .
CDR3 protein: CASTGRGRSDTQYF

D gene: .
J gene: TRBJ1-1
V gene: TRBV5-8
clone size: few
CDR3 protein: CASSLPELNTEAFF

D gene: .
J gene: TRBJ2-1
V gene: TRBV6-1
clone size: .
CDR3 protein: CASILTPSSYNEQFF

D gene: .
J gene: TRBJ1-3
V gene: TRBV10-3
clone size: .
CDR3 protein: CAASPGNTIYF

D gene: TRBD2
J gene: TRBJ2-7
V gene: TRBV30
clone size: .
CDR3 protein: CALAAGGPEQYF

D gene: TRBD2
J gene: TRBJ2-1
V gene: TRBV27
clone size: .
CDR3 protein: CASSPVSGSLNEQFF

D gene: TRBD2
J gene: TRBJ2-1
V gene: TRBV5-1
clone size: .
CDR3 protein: CASSLALAGGHEQFF

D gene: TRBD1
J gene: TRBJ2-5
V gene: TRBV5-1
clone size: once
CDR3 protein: CASSVPGGTEETQYF

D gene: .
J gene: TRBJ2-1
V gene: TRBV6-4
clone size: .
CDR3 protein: CASSGRKTQVTSYNEQFF

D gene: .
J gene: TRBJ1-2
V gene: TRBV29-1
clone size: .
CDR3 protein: CSDRAVDGYTF

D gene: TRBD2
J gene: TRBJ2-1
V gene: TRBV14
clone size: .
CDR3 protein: CASSQDRLASGRVYNEQFF

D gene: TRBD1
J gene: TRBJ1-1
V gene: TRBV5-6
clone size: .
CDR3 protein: CASSWKGASWMNTEAFF

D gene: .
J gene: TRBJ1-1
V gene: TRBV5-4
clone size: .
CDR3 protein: CASSLADPNTEAFF

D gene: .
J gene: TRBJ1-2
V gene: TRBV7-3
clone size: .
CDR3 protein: CASSLNFGSGYTF

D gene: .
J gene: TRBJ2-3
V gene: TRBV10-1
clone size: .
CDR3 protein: CASSDPPNHTQYF

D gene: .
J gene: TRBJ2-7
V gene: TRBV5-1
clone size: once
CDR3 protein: CASSPPSYEQYF

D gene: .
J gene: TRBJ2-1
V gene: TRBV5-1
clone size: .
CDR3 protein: CASSLVLGSYNEQFF

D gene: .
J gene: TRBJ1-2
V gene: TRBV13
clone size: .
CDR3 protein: CASSLQGAYGYTF

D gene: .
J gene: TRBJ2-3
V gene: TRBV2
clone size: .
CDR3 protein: CASSEEHSDTQYF

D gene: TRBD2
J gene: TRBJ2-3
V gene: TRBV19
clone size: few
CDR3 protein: CASSLAGGLWDTQYF

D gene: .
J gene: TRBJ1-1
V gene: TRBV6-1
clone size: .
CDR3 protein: CASSERVNTEAFF

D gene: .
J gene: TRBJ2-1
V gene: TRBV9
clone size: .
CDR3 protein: CASSVLFSQTHLSLLNEQFF

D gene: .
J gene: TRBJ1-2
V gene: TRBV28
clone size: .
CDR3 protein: CASSSAGPYGYTF

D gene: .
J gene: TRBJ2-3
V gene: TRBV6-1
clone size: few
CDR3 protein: CASSGRLPYSTDTQYF

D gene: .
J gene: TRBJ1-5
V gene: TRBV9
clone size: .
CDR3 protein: CASSADHFSNQPQHF

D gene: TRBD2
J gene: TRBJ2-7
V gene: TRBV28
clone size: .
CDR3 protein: CASSFISGRNTYEQYF

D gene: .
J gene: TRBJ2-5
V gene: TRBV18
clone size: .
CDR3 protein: CASSPQETQYF